This TCR beta chain is from a study of cytomegalovirus exposure and HLA in healthy donors. The approximately 120-subject validation cohort, separate from the roughly 670-subject first cohort, included the donors. Whole-study results and caveats: TCR clusters originating in the first cohort tended to co-occur in the 110 or so validation repertoires, according to a later analysis.

Trimming took 5 bases from V and 6 from J, leaving 17 bases between them. This CDR3 region has 14 residues. CDR1 is SGHNT, CDR2 YYREEE, per germline (reference sequence). Details on this clone: The antigen is undetermined.

The method was immunoSEQ multiplex PCR; TCRdb's version includes in-frame clones alone and lacks a portion of them. The repertoire has some 150,000 clones, roughly 87% of them found once; the top ten carry roughly 4.5%. The clonotype was recovered from a man aged 18 to 35 in good health and CMV-seropositive. What was sequenced was PBMCs. The chain combines TRBV5-4 with TRBJ1-1; D call uncertain. The CDR3, as DNA: TGTGCCAGCAGATCCCGGGCCGGAGGCGCTGAAGCTTTCTTT. Translated: CASRSRAGGAEAFF.